Below, one TCR beta chain is given with its context. Its antigen has not been determined. Base qualities were left out, and no much larger clone turns up one base away. Healthy HIV-negative adults with no recently reported acute infections or vaccinations were included as donors. All donors were Caucasian adults living in Nashville, Tennessee, USA. CD4+ T cells were enriched by magnetic negative selection; naive cells were then positively selected on CD45RA, and the negative fraction formed the memory subset. Blood was obtained by leukapheresis, after which PBMCs were separated by Ficoll-Histopaque density gradient centrifugation and cryopreserved in liquid nitrogen vapor phase. Analytical flow cytometry was used to check the purity and quantity of each magnetically sorted T cell population. Genomic DNA was isolated from each sorted fraction and quantified by UV absorbance on a Nanodrop 2000c. The sample originates from a study of shared clonotypes between healthy human individuals (dated by TCRdb to 2020 to 2022). In the study overall: The cohort comprised a couple of women and three men aged 18 to 49 years. For each donor, CD4 naive and CD4 memory were each given three plates, CD8 naive was given two plates, and CD8 memory was given one plate. Blood TCR repertoires of about 5 healthy adults were deeply sequenced to estimate repertoire size and the extent of clonotype sharing between individuals. Different laboratories and diverse techniques were used to prepare libraries and sequence TCR repertoires, to increase sequencing depth and limit assay-specific biases. Per donor, leukapheresis produced somewhere between about 0.85 and 10 billion PBMCs.

TCR CDR3 regions were amplified from genomic DNA by multiplex PCR using the deep immunoSEQ assay. Extracted genomic DNA from each cell subset was distributed evenly across all wells of several immunoSEQ 96-well plates, and each plate was treated as a replicate. For sorted subsets, about 210 ng of genomic DNA, equivalent to some 33,000 T cell genomes, went into each replicate PCR. Purified libraries were quantified with a Qubit 3.0 fluorometer, sized on a Bioanalyzer 2100, and re-quantified with the KAPA Library Quantification kit. A separate single-read 150-cycle Illumina NextSeq 550 flow cell was used to sequence each immunoSEQ 96-well plate. Turning to the authors' computational methods: Because the immunoSEQ output included only junctional sequences and no quality scores, the filtering could not be the same as the filtering used for full-length reads. To assign V/J genes and CDR3, sequences were annotated using PyIR, a Python wrapper for IgBLAST v1.9, with IMGT germline references. Reads were removed for weak V/J assignments (E-value above 1e-6), missing CDR3, stop codons, out-of-frame junctions, or ambiguous translated residues. V3J clonotypes were defined by identical inferred V gene, J gene, and CDR3 amino acid sequence. To compute the percentage overlap between repertoires, the number of shared unique clonotypes was divided by the size of the smaller repertoire. Three approaches were used to assess repertoire richness: RTK rarefaction, the Chao1 estimator, and Recon v2.1 estimates of unobserved clonotypes. Generation probabilities were computed with OLGA for all TCRbeta clonotypes obtained by the gDNA method from a handful of donors. TCRdb stores this immuneACCESS table with in-frame sequences only. Part of the clones is absent; in the studies checked, under half of the shortfall reflects unresolved V genes, and no reason is known for the rest. Clone size and the V and J calls come from that table; the DNA yielded D and trimming. This sample lists about 530,000 clones; almost 97% were detected once. The ten largest clones represent approximately 0.06% of the sample.

Taken from the germline V gene, the CDR1 and CDR2 loops are MGHRA and YSYEKL. Spanning cysteine to phenylalanine, the CDR3 consists of 16 amino acids. CDR3 DNA only is kept here, 48 bases in frame from base 1. The trim is 1 base for V and 6 bases for J, with a gap of 17 bases between the germline ends. The investigation overall reported the following: Sampling was limited to blood, and TCR repertoires in tissue likely differ from TCR repertoires in blood. Compared with non-shared clonotypes, clonotypes shared by all four sorted-subset donors had higher generation probabilities. Naive subsets generally had larger estimated clonotype richness than memory subsets. When a handful of donors were compared, the shared fraction of clonotypes was 5% to 6.5% for naive CD4, 3.5% to 4% for naive CD8, 2.3% for memory CD4, and under 0.5% for memory CD8. Pairwise subsampling led to the expectation that sequencing depth would affect the degree of clonotype sharing among donors. The small number of donors limited the genetic and exposure-history diversity represented. Incomplete sequencing was indicated by rarefaction of sorted-subset datasets, despite the large sequencing depth.

Sample: naive CD4+ T cells sorted from blood. The cell subset or site label of this sample denotes: CD45RA+ positively selected. The chain is encoded by TRBV4-1 joined to TRBJ2-3, with the D gene uncertain. This sequence originates from a woman aged 25 to 39 in good health. The CDR3 amino acid sequence is: CASSQGGLPPVDTQYF. The DNA sequence is TGCGCCAGCAGCCAAGGGGGTCTCCCCCCCGTCGATACGCAGTATTTT.